This T cell receptor (beta chain) was observed in a study of identical twins (TCRdb year 2016). Broadly, across the study: To test whether fetal clonotypes persist, the study used deep sequencing on TCR alpha and beta repertoires from monozygotic twins, unrelated adults of various ages, and cord blood. To rule out contamination, the twin experiments were replicated at different times with different library preparation protocols.

The germline V and J ends show losses of 3 bases and 7 bases respectively, and no gene match explains 9 bases of the junction. From the cysteine through the phenylalanine, the CDR3 covers 16 amino acids. Only the CDR3 DNA is retained, 48 bases long and in frame from the first base. Looking up the germline V gene yields CDR1 SGHVS and CDR2 FNYEAQ. What the authors observed across the whole study: Zero-insertion analyses could be partly confounded by invariant T cells such as MAIT and iNKT, though diverse VJ usage argued against such confounding for most clonotypes. In monozygotic twins, recombination models systematically underestimated out-of-frame TCR alpha sharing, but the models matched the sharing seen between unrelated individuals. Because the same donors could not be followed over many years, the conclusions depended on cross-sectional statistical analysis. A weaker excess of twin sharing was found in beta out-of-frame sequences because the signal-to-noise ratio was lowered by fewer shared sequences. Fewer insertions were carried by abundant cord blood beta clonotypes; a weaker similar trend was observed in young adult naive repertoires, while no such trend was observed in memory repertoires. Out-of-frame TCR alpha sequences shared between twins showed an excess of low generation-probability sequences compared with coincidental sharing between unrelated individuals.

All donors were healthy Caucasians. Three pairs of female monozygotic twins, all aged roughly 18 to 29 years, were included in the twin cohort. Peripheral blood mononuclear cells were the source from which RNA for the TCR libraries was isolated. Library generation was performed with 5' RACE. Instrument used: Illumina HiSeq 2000. A universal primer binding site was added through template switching, and the final cDNA carried a unique molecular identifier so that TCR cDNA molecules could be counted accurately. First-strand cDNA for TCR alpha and beta chains was synthesized from specific primers in the conserved constant-segment region. Each cDNA library was double barcoded, with a SMART-Mk sample barcode plus Illumina barcodes, to control for contamination. TruSeq adapter sequences, together with Illumina sample barcodes, were added in two successive PCR steps. TCR alpha and beta cDNA libraries were sequenced on the Illumina HiSeq platform with custom primers. Regarding the original processing steps: MiGEC processed the raw reads to extract unique molecular identifiers, while MiXCR was used to determine the CDR3 positions. Recombination models were inferred per individual with the repgenHMM and IGoR tools using an EM algorithm. The analysis of shared clonotypes was done with the tcR package in R, with sharing normalized by the product of cloneset sizes. To study raw recombination without the effects of thymic and clonal selection, out-of-frame nonproductive sequences were analyzed. TCRdb cleaned the public reads at Q25 with fastp, built clones with MiXCR and kept in-frame beta chains. Each entry is one CDR3 protein sequence, shown with its most common DNA and genes. The V and J calls shown here were made by TCRdb, not taken from the authors' results. The sample table holds a few hundred thousand distinct CDR3 sequences, of which around 9.6% were seen once. 3% of the sample belongs to the ten largest clones.

To note about this clonotype: What this receptor recognizes is not known. Base qualities are not provided; no much larger clone lies one nucleotide away.

These same records also appear under a second study, on yellow fever vaccine responses in identical twins. The second study also describes: The T cell response to vaccination in identical twins was reported by the authors to appear partly convergent and partly personalized. In identical twins, the study followed T cell clones that responded to the vaccine with precision.

The TCR comes from a woman younger than 35 in good health. The sequenced sample consisted of PBMCs. The rearrangement joined TRBV7-6 to TRBJ2-2; 9 bases in the middle match TRBD1. The CDR3 sequence is CASSFSTDRGHGELFF. The DNA sequence is TGTGCCAGCAGCTTTTCAACGGACAGGGGACACGGGGAGCTGTTTTTT.